The source of this T cell receptor (beta chain) is a study of blood T cell repertoires in COVID-19. Study-level information: The United States, Italy and Spain were the sources of the acute and convalescent COVID-19 samples. Sources were T cells, B-cell-depleted T cells, or PBMCs; the material itself was cDNA or gDNA.

Under the authors' procedure: Amplification from reference gene primers served as the basis for estimated nucleated cell counts. Generated by immunoSEQ multiplex PCR, the TCRdb table keeps only in-frame clones and is missing some. The DNA was the basis for D and trimming; V, J and clone size are from that table. Of more than 150,000 clones listed, around 90% were seen once; the top ten hold about 7%. Germline assignment: CDR1 GTSNPN and CDR2 SVGIG (reference sequence). The V segment lost 2 bases and the J segment 7 bases; nucleotides outside the gene matches: 3. This CDR3 spans 13 amino acids. The chain combines TRBV30 with TRBJ1-3; the match to TRBD1 covers 9 bases. The receptor's source is a man between 35 and 55 years old with acute or convalescent COVID-19. The specimen sequenced was peripheral blood. The CDR3 DNA is TGTGCCTGGAGTTACAGGGGGCGGAACACCATATATTTT. Translating it yields CAWSYRGRNTIYF.